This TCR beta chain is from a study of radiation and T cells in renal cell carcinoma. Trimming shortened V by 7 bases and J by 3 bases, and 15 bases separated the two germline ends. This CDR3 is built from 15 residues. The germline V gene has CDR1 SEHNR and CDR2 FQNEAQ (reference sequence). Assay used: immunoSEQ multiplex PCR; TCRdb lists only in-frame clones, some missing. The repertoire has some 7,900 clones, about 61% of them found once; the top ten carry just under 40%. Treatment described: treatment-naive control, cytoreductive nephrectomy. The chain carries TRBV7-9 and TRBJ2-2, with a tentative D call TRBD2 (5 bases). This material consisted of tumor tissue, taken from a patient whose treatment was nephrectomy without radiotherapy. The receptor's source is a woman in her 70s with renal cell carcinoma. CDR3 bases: TGTGCCAGCAACCCACCGGGGTACGACACCGGGGAGCTGTTTTTT. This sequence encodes CASNPPGYDTGELFF.